The text below deals with one T cell receptor (beta chain). Vbeta (60) and Jbeta (13) primers were used in the PCR. Here immunoSEQ multiplex PCR was the method, and the copy in TCRdb shows in-frame clones only, minus some. The data hold approximately 210,000 clones, with roughly 83% observed a single time. These data are taken from a study of cytomegalovirus exposure and HLA in healthy donors. The ends lost 5 bases at V and 5 bases at J; junction bases unmatched: 6. Germline lookup yields CDR1 MNHEY and CDR2 SMNVEV (reference sequence). This CDR3 has 16 amino acids. The chain couples TRBV27 to TRBJ2-3, with 14 bases that match TRBD2. This receptor was obtained from a male donor in good health and CMV-seropositive. Sequenced: PBMCs. Here the CDR3 reads CASSAAGTSGRDTQYF. The CDR3 DNA is TGTGCCAGCAGTGCAGCCGGGACTAGCGGGAGAGATACGCAGTATTTT.